This T cell receptor (beta chain) was captured by sequencing in a study of blood T cells in healthy people across ages. Overall study context: Using template switching, researchers captured about one barcoded beta molecule for each two T cells. The study's findings and limits: Older individuals had lower TCR beta diversity per million T cells (the decline was roughly linear).

The use of a sample-barcoded 5' primer and a J-beta primer mix characterized a second PCR of about 7 to 12 cycles. Per-sample output comprised a minimum of 2.5 million paired-end reads containing CDR3. TCRdb used MiXCR to reprocess the 5' RACE reads, holding one entry per CDR3 protein. This table holds 1.5 million to 2 million distinct CDR3 sequences, around 48% found once. The CDR3 loop spans 14 amino acids. V lost 3 bases to trimming and J lost 3 bases, with 9 bases between them. Per-sample PBMC isolation yielded at least 6.5 million cells. This clonotype was detected once. Its antigen is not identified.

This TCR was recovered from a woman aged 40 to 50 in good health. Sequencing was carried out using blood. The chain combines TRBV12-3 or TRBV12-4 with TRBJ1-5; D may be TRBD1 (6 bases). The CDR3 loop is CASSFGTHNQPQHF. The DNA of the CDR3 is TGTGCCAGCAGTTTCGGGACACACAATCAGCCCCAGCATTTT.